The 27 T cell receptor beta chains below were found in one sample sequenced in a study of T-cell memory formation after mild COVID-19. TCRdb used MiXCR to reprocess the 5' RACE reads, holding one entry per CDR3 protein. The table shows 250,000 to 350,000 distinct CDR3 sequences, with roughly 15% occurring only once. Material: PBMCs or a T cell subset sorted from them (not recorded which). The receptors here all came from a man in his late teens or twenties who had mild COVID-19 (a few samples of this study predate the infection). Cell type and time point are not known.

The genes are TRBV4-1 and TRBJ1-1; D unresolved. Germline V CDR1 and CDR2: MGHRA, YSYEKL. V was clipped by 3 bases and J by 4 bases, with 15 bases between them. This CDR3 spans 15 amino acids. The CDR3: CASSHPTTGVTEAFF. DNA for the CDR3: TGCGCCAGCAGCCATCCCACGACGGGTGTCACTGAAGCTTTCTTT.

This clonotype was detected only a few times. The CDR3 region has the DNA TGTGCCTGGGCGCGGGACAGCTACGAGCAGTACTTC. Amino acid sequence: CAWARDSYEQYF. The chain has TRBV30 and TRBJ2-7; tentatively, D is TRBD1 (7 bases). The germline V and J ends were trimmed by 5 bases and 3 bases, with 11 bases remaining between them. There are 12 residues in the CDR3. CDR1 and CDR2 (germline): GTSNPN, SVGIG (reference sequence).

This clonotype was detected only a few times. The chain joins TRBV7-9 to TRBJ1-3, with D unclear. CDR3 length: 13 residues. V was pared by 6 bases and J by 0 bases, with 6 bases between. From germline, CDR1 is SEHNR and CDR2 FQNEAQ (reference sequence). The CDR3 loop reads CASSGGSGNTIYF. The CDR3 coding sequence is TGTGCCAGCAGTGGTGGCTCTGGAAACACCATATATTTT. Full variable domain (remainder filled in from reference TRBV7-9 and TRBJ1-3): DTGVSQNPRHKITKRGQNVTFRCDPISEHNRLYWYRQTLGQGPEFLTYFQNEAQLEKSRLLSDRFSAERPKGSFSTLEIQRTEQGDSAMYLCASSGGSGNTIYFGEGSWLTVV.

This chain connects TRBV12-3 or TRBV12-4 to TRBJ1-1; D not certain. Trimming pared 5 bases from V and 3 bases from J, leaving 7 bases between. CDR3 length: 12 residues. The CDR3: CASSPRYTEAFF. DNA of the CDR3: TGTGCCAGCAGTCCCCGTTACACTGAAGCTTTCTTT.

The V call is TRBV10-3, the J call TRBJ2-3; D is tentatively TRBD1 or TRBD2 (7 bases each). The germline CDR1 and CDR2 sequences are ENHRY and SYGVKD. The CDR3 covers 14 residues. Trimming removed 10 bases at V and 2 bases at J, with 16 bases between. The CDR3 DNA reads TGTGCCACCAGGGGGGGCGGATCCACAGATACGCAGTATTTT. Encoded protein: CATRGGGSTDTQYF.

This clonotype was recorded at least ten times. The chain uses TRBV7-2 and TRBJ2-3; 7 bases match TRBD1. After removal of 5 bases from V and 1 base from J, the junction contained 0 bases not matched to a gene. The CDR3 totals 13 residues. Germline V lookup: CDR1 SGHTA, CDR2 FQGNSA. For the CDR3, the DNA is TGTGCCAGCAGCCAGGGGGGCACAGATACGCAGTATTTT. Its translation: CASSQGGTDTQYF.

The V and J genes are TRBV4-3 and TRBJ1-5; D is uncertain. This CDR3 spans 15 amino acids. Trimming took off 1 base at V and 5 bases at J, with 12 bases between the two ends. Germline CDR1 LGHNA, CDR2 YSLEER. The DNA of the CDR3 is TGCGCCAGCAGCCAAGGGAGGGCTATCCATCAGCCCCAGCATTTT. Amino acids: CASSQGRAIHQPQHF.

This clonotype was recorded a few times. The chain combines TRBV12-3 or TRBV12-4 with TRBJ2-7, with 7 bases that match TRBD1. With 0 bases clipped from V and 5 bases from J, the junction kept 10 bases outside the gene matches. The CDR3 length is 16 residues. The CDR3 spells CASSLARSRGSDEQYF. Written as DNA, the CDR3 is TGTGCCAGCAGTTTAGCGAGGTCCAGGGGGAGCGACGAGCAGTACTTC.

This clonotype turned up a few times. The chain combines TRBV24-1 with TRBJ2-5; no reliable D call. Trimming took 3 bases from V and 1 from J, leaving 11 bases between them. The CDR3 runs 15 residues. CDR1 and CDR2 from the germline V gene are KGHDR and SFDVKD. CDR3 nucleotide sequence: TGTGCCACCAGTGATCCCACGTCTACCCAAGAGACCCAGTACTTC. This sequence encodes CATSDPTSTQETQYF.

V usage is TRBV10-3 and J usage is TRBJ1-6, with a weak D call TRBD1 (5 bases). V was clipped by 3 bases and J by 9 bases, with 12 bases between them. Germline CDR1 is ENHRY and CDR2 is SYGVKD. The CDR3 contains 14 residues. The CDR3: CAISDKGMGSPLHF. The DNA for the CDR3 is TGTGCCATCAGTGATAAGGGGATGGGTTCACCCCTCCACTTT.

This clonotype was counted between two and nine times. The CDR3 spells CASRTTGLTDTQYF. CDR3 in DNA: TGTGCCAGCCGGACGACAGGGCTCACAGATACGCAGTATTTT. The J gene is TRBJ2-3, the V gene TRBV7-2, with TRBD1 matching over 7 bases. Germline CDR1 reads SGHTA; CDR2 reads FQGNSA. There are 14 residues in the CDR3. V gave up 8 bases and J gave up 2 bases; unmatched junction bases: 7. The complete variable domain, with remaining parts taken from reference TRBV7-2 and TRBJ2-3, reads GAGVSQSPSNKVTEKGKDVELRCDPISGHTALYWYRQSLGQGLEFLIYFQGNSAPDKSGLPSDRFSAERTGGSVSTLTIQRTQQEDSAVYLCASRTTGLTDTQYFGPGTRLTVL.

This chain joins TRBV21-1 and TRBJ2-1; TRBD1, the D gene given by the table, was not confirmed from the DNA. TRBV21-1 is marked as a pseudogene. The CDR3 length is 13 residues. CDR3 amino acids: CASVLALLNEQFF. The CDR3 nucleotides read TGTGCCAGTGTACTCGCCCTTTTGAATGAGCAGTTCTTC.

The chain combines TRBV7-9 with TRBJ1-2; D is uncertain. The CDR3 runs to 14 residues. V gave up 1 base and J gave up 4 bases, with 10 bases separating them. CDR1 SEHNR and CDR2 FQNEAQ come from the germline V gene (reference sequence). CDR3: CASSLVNRPYGYTF. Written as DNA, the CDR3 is TGTGCCAGCAGCTTAGTTAACCGACCCTATGGCTACACCTTC.

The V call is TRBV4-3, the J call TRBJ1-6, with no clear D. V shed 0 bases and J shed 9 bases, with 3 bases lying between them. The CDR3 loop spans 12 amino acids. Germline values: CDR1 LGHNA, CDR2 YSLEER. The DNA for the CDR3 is TGCGCCAGCAGCCAAGACTCTTCACCCCTCCACTTT. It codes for CASSQDSSPLHF.

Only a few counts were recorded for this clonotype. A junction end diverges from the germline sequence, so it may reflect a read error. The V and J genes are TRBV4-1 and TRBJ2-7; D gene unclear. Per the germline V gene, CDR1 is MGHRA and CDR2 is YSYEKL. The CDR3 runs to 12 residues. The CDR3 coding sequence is TGCGCCACCAGCAGCCCCCTCTACGAGCAGTACTTC. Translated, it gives CATSSPLYEQYF.

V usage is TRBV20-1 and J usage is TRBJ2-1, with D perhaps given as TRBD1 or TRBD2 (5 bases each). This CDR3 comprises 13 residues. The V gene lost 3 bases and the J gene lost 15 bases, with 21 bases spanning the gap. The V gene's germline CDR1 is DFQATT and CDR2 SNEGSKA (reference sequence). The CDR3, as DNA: TGCAGTGCTAGTATGCTAGAGGGGCAGTCTATGTTCTTC. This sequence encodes CSASMLEGQSMFF.

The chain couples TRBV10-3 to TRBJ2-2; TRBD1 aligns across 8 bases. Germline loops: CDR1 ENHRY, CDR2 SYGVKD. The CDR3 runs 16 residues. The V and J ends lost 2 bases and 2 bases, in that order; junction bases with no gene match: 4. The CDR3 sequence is CAISETDRGNTGELFF. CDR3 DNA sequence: TGTGCCATCAGTGAGACCGACAGGGGTAACACCGGGGAGCTGTTTTTT.

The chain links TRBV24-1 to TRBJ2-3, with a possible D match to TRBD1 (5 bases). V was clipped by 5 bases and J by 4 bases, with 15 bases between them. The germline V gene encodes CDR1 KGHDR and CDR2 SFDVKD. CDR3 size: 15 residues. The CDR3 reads CATSAATASPDTQYF. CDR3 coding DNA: TGTGCCACCAGTGCGGCGACAGCGAGCCCAGATACGCAGTATTTT.

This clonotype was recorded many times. CDR3 sequence: CASRGPEYQETQYF. CDR3 nucleotide sequence: TGTGCCAGCAGAGGACCAGAGTACCAAGAGACCCAGTACTTC. The chain couples TRBV12-3 or TRBV12-4 to TRBJ2-5; no reliable D call. Trimming left V 6 bases short and J 0 bases short, with 11 bases between. The CDR3 has 14 amino acids.

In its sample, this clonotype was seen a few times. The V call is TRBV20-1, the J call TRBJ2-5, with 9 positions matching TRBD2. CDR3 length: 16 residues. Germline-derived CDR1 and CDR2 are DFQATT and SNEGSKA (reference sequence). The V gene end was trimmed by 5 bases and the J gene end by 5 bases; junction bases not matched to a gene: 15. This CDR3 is CSAVPEVAGELETQYF. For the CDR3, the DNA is TGCAGTGCTGTTCCCGAGGTAGCGGGGGAGTTGGAGACCCAGTACTTC.

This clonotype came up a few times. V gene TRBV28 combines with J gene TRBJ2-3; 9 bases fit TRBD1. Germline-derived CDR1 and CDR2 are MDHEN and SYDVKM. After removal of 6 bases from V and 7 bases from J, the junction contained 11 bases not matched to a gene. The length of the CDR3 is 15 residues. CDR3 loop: CASRVDRGPSYTQYF. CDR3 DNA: TGTGCCAGCAGGGTGGACAGGGGACCCTCGTATACGCAGTATTTT.

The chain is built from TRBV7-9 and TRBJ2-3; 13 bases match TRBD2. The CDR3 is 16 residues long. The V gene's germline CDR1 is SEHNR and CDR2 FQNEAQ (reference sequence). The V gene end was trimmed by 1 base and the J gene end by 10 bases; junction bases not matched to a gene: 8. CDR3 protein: CASSLGLAGGLRAQYF. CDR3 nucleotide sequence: TGTGCCAGCAGCTTAGGACTAGCGGGGGGACTTCGAGCGCAGTATTTT.

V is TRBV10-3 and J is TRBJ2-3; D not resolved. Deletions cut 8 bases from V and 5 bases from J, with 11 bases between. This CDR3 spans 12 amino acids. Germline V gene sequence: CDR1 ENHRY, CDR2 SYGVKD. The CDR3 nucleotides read TGTGCCATCTCGTCTGGACGAGATACGCAGTATTTT. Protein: CAISSGRDTQYF.

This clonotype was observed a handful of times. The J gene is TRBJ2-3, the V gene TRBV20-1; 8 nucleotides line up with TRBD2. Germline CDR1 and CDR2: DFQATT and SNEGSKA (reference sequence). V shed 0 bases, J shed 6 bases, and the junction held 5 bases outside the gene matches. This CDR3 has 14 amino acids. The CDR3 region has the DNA TGCAGTGCTAGAGATGCACGGGGGGGTGATACGCAGTATTTT. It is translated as CSARDARGGDTQYF.

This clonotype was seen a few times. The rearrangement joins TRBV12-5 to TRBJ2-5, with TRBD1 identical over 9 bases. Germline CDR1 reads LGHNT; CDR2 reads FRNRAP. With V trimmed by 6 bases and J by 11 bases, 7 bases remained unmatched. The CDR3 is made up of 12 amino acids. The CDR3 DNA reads TGTGCTAGTGGCCCGGGACAGGGTATGCAGTACTTC. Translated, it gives CASGPGQGMQYF.

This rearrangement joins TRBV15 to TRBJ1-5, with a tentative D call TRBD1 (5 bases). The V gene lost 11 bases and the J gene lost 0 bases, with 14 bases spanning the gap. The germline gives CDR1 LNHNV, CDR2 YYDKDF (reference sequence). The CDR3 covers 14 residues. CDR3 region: CAAPARDSNQPQHF. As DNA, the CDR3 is TGTGCCGCACCGGCCAGGGATAGCAATCAGCCCCAGCATTTT. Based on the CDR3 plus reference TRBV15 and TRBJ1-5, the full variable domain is DAMVIQNPRYQVTQFGKPVTLSCSQTLNHNVMYWYQQKSSQAPKLLFHYYDKDFNNEADTPDNFQSRRPNTSFCFLDIRSPGLGDTAMYLCAAPARDSNQPQHFGDGTRLSIL.

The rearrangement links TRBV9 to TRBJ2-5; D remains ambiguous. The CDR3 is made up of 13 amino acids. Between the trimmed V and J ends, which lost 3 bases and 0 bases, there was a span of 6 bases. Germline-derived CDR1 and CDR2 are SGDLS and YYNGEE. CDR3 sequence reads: CASSGRNQETQYF. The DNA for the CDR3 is TGTGCCAGCAGCGGACGCAACCAAGAGACCCAGTACTTC.